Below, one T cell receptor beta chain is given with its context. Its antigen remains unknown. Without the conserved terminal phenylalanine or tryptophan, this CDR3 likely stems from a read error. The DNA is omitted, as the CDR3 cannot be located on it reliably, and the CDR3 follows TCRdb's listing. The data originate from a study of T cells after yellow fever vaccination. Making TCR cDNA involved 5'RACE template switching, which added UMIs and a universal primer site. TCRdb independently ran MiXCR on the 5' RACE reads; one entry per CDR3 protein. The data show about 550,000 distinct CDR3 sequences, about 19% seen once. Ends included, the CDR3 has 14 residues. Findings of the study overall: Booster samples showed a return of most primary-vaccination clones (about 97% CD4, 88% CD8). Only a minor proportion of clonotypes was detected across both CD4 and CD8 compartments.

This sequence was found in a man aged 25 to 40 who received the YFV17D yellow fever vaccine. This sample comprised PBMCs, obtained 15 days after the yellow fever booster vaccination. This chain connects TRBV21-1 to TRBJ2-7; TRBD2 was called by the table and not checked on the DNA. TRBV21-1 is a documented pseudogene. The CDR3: CASSRRGRPYEQYS.